Shown below are 32 T cell receptor beta chains from a single sample sequenced in a study of cytomegalovirus exposure and HLA in healthy donors (dated 2017 in TCRdb). Libraries were built with the immunoSEQ multiplex PCR assay. The multiplex PCR relied on a mix of 60 forward primers for TCR Vbeta segments and 13 reverse primers for TCR Jbeta segments. The clones in this table, taken by TCRdb from immuneACCESS, are in-frame only. Not every clone is retained; where verified, under half of the shortfall comes from an unresolved V gene, and the cause of the rest is unknown. For this sample there are about 110,000 clones; around 69% appear just once. More than 2% of the sample lies in the top ten. The sample was PBMCs. Receptors originate from a man aged 18 to 35 in good health and CMV-seronegative.

The chain recombines TRBV19 with TRBJ1-5; 11 positions agree with TRBD1. Trimming removed 8 bases from V and 6 bases from J; junction bases left unmatched: 6. This CDR3 comprises 14 residues. Germline CDR1 LNHDA, CDR2 SQIVND (reference sequence). Here the CDR3 reads CASSGTGGFQPQHF. CDR3 in DNA: TGTGCCAGTTCCGGGACAGGGGGTTTTCAGCCCCAGCATTTT. Based on the CDR3 plus reference TRBV19 and TRBJ1-5, the full variable domain is DGGITQSPKYLFRKEGQNVTLSCEQNLNHDAMYWYRQDPGQGLRLIYYSQIVNDFQKGDIAEGYSVSREKKESFPLTVTSAQKNPTAFYLCASSGTGGFQPQHFGDGTRLSIL.

The chain couples TRBV29-1 to TRBJ1-2; a weak D match, TRBD1 (5 bases). V lost 4 bases, J lost 4 bases, and 16 bases lay in between. The CDR3 totals 14 residues. The germline gives CDR1 SQVTM, CDR2 ANQGSEA. Here the CDR3 DNA reads TGCAGCGTTGTTTCCCAGGGAATAGGCTATGGCTACACCTTC. The encoded protein is CSVVSQGIGYGYTF.

The chain links TRBV5-1 to TRBJ2-3, with TRBD2 identical over 9 bases. The CDR3 contains 15 residues. V lost 5 bases, J lost 5 bases, and 9 bases stayed unmatched. CDR1 and CDR2 (germline): SGHRS, YFSETQ. The CDR3 sequence is CASRSAGGPGDTQYF. Here the CDR3 DNA reads TGCGCCAGCAGGTCTGCGGGGGGGCCGGGAGATACGCAGTATTTT.

This chain joins TRBV9 and TRBJ2-2; 9 positions agree with TRBD1. CDR3 length: 16 residues. The J segment lost 5 bases and the V segment lost 0 bases, leaving 5 bases of the junction unmatched. Germline V gene sequence: CDR1 SGDLS, CDR2 YYNGEE. The CDR3, as DNA: TGTGCCAGCAGCGTAGGAGGGACAGGGAGGACCGGGGAGCTGTTTTTT. Its protein product is CASSVGGTGRTGELFF.

The chain recombines TRBV19 with TRBJ2-7, with TRBD1 matching 9 bases. CDR1 and CDR2 from the germline V gene are LNHDA and SQIVND (reference sequence). J gave up 2 bases and V 8 bases, and 1 base lay outside the gene matches. The CDR3 covers 12 residues. In DNA form, the CDR3 reads TGTGCCAGTGGGACAGGGACCTACGAGCAGTACTTC. This codes for CASGTGTYEQYF.

The rearrangement joins TRBV19 to TRBJ2-7; 7 bases align to TRBD1. CDR3 length: 16 residues. Germline V gene data show CDR1 as LNHDA and CDR2 as SQIVND (reference sequence). J was trimmed by 5 bases and V by 6 bases; bases with no gene match: 16. The CDR3 reads CASRLSRTGDSHEQYF. Written as DNA, the CDR3 is TGTGCCAGTAGGCTTTCTCGGACAGGTGATTCGCACGAGCAGTACTTC.

This rearrangement joins TRBV7-9 to TRBJ2-1; D unclear. Trimming took off 4 bases at V and 6 bases at J, with 16 bases between the two ends. The CDR3 totals 15 residues. Germline V gives CDR1 SEHNR, CDR2 FQNEAQ (reference sequence). Here the CDR3 DNA reads TGTGCCAGCAGCTCCACCCGGGTCCCCTTCAATGAGCAGTTCTTC. Translating gives CASSSTRVPFNEQFF.

This rearrangement joins TRBV7-3 to TRBJ2-3; 13 bases map to TRBD2. Germline V gives CDR1 SGHTA, CDR2 FQGTGA. This CDR3 spans 17 amino acids. V dropped 5 bases and J dropped 7; count of bases not matched to a gene: 12. The CDR3 DNA is TGTGCCAGCAGCCGTACTAGCGGGGGGGCAGGCATCAATACGCAGTATTTT. Translation: CASSRTSGGAGINTQYF.

The CDR3 here is CASSPRTGRETQYF. The DNA of the CDR3 is TGTGCCAGCTCGCCCAGGACAGGGCGGGAGACCCAGTACTTC. The chain uses TRBV18 and TRBJ2-5; 8 positions match TRBD1. Germline CDR1 is KGHSH and CDR2 is LQKENI. The CDR3 extends over 14 amino acids. J gave up 5 bases and V 6 bases, and 8 bases lay outside the gene matches.

The V and J genes are TRBV14 and TRBJ1-2, with D tentatively TRBD1 (6 bases). Germline V gene lookup returns CDR1 SGHDN and CDR2 FVKESK. The CDR3 covers 12 residues. Trimming took 2 bases from V and 8 from J, leaving 9 bases between them. The CDR3 loop reads CASSQRGAGYTF. CDR3 nucleotides: TGTGCCAGCAGCCAACGGGGGGCGGGCTACACCTTC.

This clone was counted at least ten times. This rearrangement joins TRBV5-4 to TRBJ1-2, with 8 bases fitting TRBD1. CDR3 length: 12 residues. V was clipped by 5 bases and J by 6 bases; unmatched bases: 3. Germline assignment: CDR1 SGHNT and CDR2 YYREEE (reference sequence). The CDR3 DNA sequence: TGTGCCAGCAGAGGACAGGGTAATGGCTACACCTTC. Residues: CASRGQGNGYTF.

The V and J genes are TRBV5-6 and TRBJ2-3; 11 bases align to TRBD2. Germline V CDR1 and CDR2: SGHDT, YYEEEE. The CDR3 runs to 16 residues. Trimming removed 3 bases from V and 2 bases from J; junction bases left unmatched: 5. CDR3 nucleotides: TGTGCCAGCAGCTCCACTAGCGGGAGATACACAGATACGCAGTATTTT. It translates to CASSSTSGRYTDTQYF.

The chain recombines TRBV27 with TRBJ2-5; TRBD1 is a possible D gene (5 bases). Trimming cost V 8 bases and J 3 bases, with 13 bases left between them. The germline CDR1 and CDR2 sequences are MNHEY and SMNVEV (reference sequence). The CDR3 extends over 13 amino acids. In DNA form, the CDR3 reads TGTGCCAGCGGAGAAGGGGATAAAGAGACCCAGTACTTC. Translated, it gives CASGEGDKETQYF.

The CDR3 region has the DNA TGTGCCAGCAGCTTACAGGGTATAGACACTGAAGCTTTCTTT. As protein: CASSLQGIDTEAFF. V usage is TRBV5-4 and J usage is TRBJ1-1, with D perhaps matching TRBD1 (6 bases). CDR3 size: 14 residues. Germline V gene sequence: CDR1 SGHNT, CDR2 YYREEE (reference sequence). Trimming removed 2 bases from V and 3 bases from J, with 11 bases in between.

The chain joins TRBV2 to TRBJ1-6, with TRBD1 matching over 9 bases. J was trimmed by 8 bases and V by 9 bases; bases with no gene match: 5. This CDR3 spans 13 amino acids. In germline, CDR1 is SNHLY, CDR2 FYNNEI. The CDR3 reads CASAGQGDSPLHF. In DNA form, the CDR3 reads TGTGCCAGTGCGGGACAGGGCGATTCACCCCTCCACTTT.

Concerning this clone itself: The junction differs from germline at one of its ends, possibly a read error. The CDR3 loop is CASSLLGGAGIQETQYF. As DNA, the CDR3 is TGTGCTAGCAGCTTATTAGGTGGGGCGGGGATACAAGAGACCCAGTACTTC. The J gene is TRBJ2-5, the V gene TRBV7-7; a possible D gene is TRBD2 (6 bases). This CDR3 contains 17 residues. CDR1 and CDR2 from the germline V gene are SSHAT and FNYEAQ (reference sequence).

The chain employs TRBV6-6 and TRBJ2-3; tentative D call: TRBD2 (5 bases). The CDR3 has 15 amino acids. V was trimmed by 5 bases and J by 4 bases, leaving 16 bases between them. From germline, CDR1 is MNHNY and CDR2 SVGAGI (reference sequence). CDR3: CASSPPWARADTQYF. The CDR3 DNA reads TGTGCCAGCAGTCCTCCTTGGGCGCGGGCAGATACGCAGTATTTT.

The J gene is TRBJ2-3, the V gene TRBV5-6, with 8 bases identical to TRBD1. CDR3 size: 13 residues. Losses at the gene ends were 2 bases for V and 6 bases for J; bases not matched to a gene: 2. The V gene's germline CDR1 is SGHDT and CDR2 YYEEEE. This CDR3 is CASSLTGGDTQYF. CDR3 bases: TGTGCCAGCAGCTTAACAGGGGGGGATACGCAGTATTTT.

The chain uses TRBV11-2 and TRBJ2-3; tentative D call: TRBD2 (7 bases). The CDR3 covers 19 residues. Trimming took 3 bases from V and 1 from J, leaving 23 bases between them. The germline CDR1 and CDR2 sequences are SGHAT and FQNNGV. The CDR3 nucleotides read TGTGCCAGCAGCTTTGGCACCGGGGGGCGGAGGGAAGGCACAGATACGCAGTATTTT. Amino acids: CASSFGTGGRREGTDTQYF.

V and J are TRBV13 and TRBJ1-2; possible D gene TRBD1, 5 bases. This CDR3 region has 15 residues. V lost 0 bases and J 2 bases, leaving 10 bases between the germline ends. Per germline, CDR1 PRHDT and CDR2 FYEKMQ (reference sequence). CDR3 loop: CASSLGGKGNYGYTF. CDR3 DNA: TGTGCCAGCAGCTTAGGCGGTAAGGGGAACTATGGCTACACCTTC. Variable domain in full (rest from reference TRBV13 and TRBJ1-2): AAGVIQSPRHLIKEKRETATLKCYPIPRHDTVYWYQQGPGQDPQFLISFYEKMQSDKGSIPDRFSAQQFSDYHSELNMSSLELGDSALYFCASSLGGKGNYGYTFGSGTRLTVV.

The chain has TRBV19 and TRBJ2-3; D may be TRBD1 (6 bases). This CDR3 is built from 15 residues. Germline V gives CDR1 LNHDA, CDR2 SQIVND (reference sequence). V shed 4 bases and J shed 4 bases, with 15 bases lying between them. The CDR3 is CASSNTGSRADTQYF. The CDR3, as DNA: TGTGCCAGTAGTAATACAGGGAGTCGGGCAGATACGCAGTATTTT.

This clone appeared a few times. The chain uses TRBV5-6 and TRBJ1-6; 7 bases line up with TRBD1. The trim removed 1 base at V and 7 bases at J, leaving 11 bases unmatched. Germline V gene data show CDR1 as SGHDT and CDR2 as YYEEEE. CDR3 length: 17 amino acids. The CDR3: CASSLLQDRRLNSPLHF. The CDR3, as DNA: TGTGCCAGCAGCTTGCTCCAGGACAGGAGATTAAATTCACCCCTCCACTTT.

This clone came up a few times. The chain uses TRBV7-8 and TRBJ1-3, with 7 bases identical to TRBD1. Germline assignment: CDR1 SGHVS and CDR2 FQNEAQ. The CDR3 totals 22 residues. Germline trimming cut 3 bases from V and 0 bases from J; bases unmatched to any gene: 23. In DNA form, the CDR3 reads TGTGCCAGCAGCTTCCCCAGGGTCGGGACAGACCGCTTTAACTACTCTGGAAACACCATATATTTT. Protein: CASSFPRVGTDRFNYSGNTIYF.

The rearrangement joins TRBV7-9 to TRBJ2-3; 7 nucleotides match TRBD1. Looked up from germline, CDR1 is SEHNR and CDR2 is FQNEAQ (reference sequence). The CDR3 is 16 amino acids. Trimming at V came to 5 bases and at J to 10 bases, leaving 18 bases not matched to a gene. The CDR3 region has the DNA TGTGCCAGCAGCCCCCTACCGGTAGGGGGCGCTTTCTCGCAGTATTTT. This codes for CASSPLPVGGAFSQYF.

The chain employs TRBV10-2 and TRBJ2-7; no firm D call. CDR1 and CDR2 (germline): WSHSY, SAAADI. This CDR3 comprises 13 residues. Trimming left V 4 bases short and J 2 bases short, with 9 bases between. CDR3 coding DNA: TGCGCCAGCAGTGGTAACAGAGCCTACGAGCAGTACTTC. Translation: CASSGNRAYEQYF.

This clone has just a few counts. The chain couples TRBV27 to TRBJ1-5; 9 nucleotides line up with TRBD1. CDR3 length equals 17 residues. Trimming took 4 bases from V and 3 from J; bases not matched to a gene: 10. Per germline, CDR1 MNHEY and CDR2 SMNVEV (reference sequence). The CDR3 here is CASSSSVGTGLNQPQHF. CDR3 DNA: TGTGCCAGCAGTTCCTCCGTGGGGACAGGGCTCAATCAGCCCCAGCATTTT.

This clone was detected only once. V gene TRBV27 combines with J gene TRBJ2-3, with TRBD2 matching over 7 bases. Per the germline V gene, CDR1 is MNHEY and CDR2 is SMNVEV (reference sequence). V shed 5 bases and J 1 base; nucleotides not matched to a gene: 6. CDR3 length equals 15 residues. The DNA for the CDR3 is TGTGCCAGCAGTACCCTGGGGGGGGGCACAGATACGCAGTATTTT. Amino acids: CASSTLGGGTDTQYF.

The V and J genes are TRBV4-2 and TRBJ1-4; 8 nucleotides line up with TRBD1. This CDR3 has 18 amino acids. J lost 2 bases, V lost 3 bases, and 11 bases had no gene match. Germline V gene sequence: CDR1 LGHNA, CDR2 YNFKEQ. The chain's CDR3 is CASSHPGGQGNTNEKLFF. For the CDR3, the DNA is TGTGCCAGCAGCCATCCCGGAGGACAGGGTAATACTAATGAAAAACTGTTTTTT.

J is TRBJ1-5 and V is TRBV6-5; 7 nucleotides line up with TRBD1. The V and J ends lost 8 bases and 6 bases, in that order; junction bases with no gene match: 13. The germline gives CDR1 MNHEY, CDR2 SVGAGI. The CDR3 totals 15 residues. Here the CDR3 DNA reads TGTGCCAGCCTAGTAGTAGGGGGCCTTAGTCAGCCCCAGCATTTT. It yields the protein CASLVVGGLSQPQHF.

Points on this clone: An end of the junction differs from the germline gene, which may be a read error. This chain joins TRBV6-5 and TRBJ2-5, with 7 bases lining up with TRBD1. Germline loops: CDR1 MNHEY, CDR2 SVGAGI. CDR3 length: 12 amino acids. The CDR3 spells CSRRQGEETQYF. DNA of the CDR3: TGTTCCAGGAGGCAGGGGGAGGAGACCCAGTACTTC.

The rearrangement joins TRBV10-3 to TRBJ2-1; 7 bases fit TRBD1. Trimming at V came to 7 bases and at J to 3 bases, leaving 9 bases not matched to a gene. CDR3 length: 15 amino acids. Germline assignment: CDR1 ENHRY and CDR2 SYGVKD. CDR3 sequence: CAIKTSGTDYNEQFF. In nucleotides, the CDR3 is TGTGCCATCAAAACGTCCGGGACAGACTACAATGAGCAGTTCTTC.

Here the CDR3 reads CASSSLRGGKNIQYF. CDR3 DNA: TGTGCCAGCAGCTCTTTGCGGGGGGGCAAAAACATTCAGTACTTC. This chain connects TRBV7-2 to TRBJ2-4; TRBD2 agrees at 9 bases. CDR1 is SGHTA and CDR2 is FQGNSA in the germline V gene. This CDR3 has 15 residues. V lost 4 bases to trimming and J lost 3 bases; unmatched junction nucleotides: 4.